The rows below give T cell receptor beta chains drawn from one sample of a study of early T cells in non-severe SARS-CoV-2 infection. TCRdb fed the 5' RACE reads into MiXCR, producing one record per CDR3 protein. The data show under 60,000 distinct CDR3 sequences, with around 9% seen just once and about 20% held by the top ten. Input material: whole blood. The receptors here all came from an adult who was a healthcare worker with PCR-confirmed SARS-CoV-2 infection or an uninfected control (not recorded which). CDR3s include the opening cysteine and the closing phenylalanine or tryptophan. The D gene is left open where the match is weak. Size is omitted from some rows. Given values are once, few, many or a class for expanded clones.

TRBV12-5	NA	many	TRBJ2-1	TGTGCTAGTGGTCTGCAGACCCTCTACAATGAGCAGTTCTTC	CASGLQTLYNEQFF
TRBV4-1	NA	many	TRBJ1-2	TGCGCCAGCAGCCAAGGGGCATCTCTCGGGTATGGCTACACCTTC	CASSQGASLGYGYTF
TRBV12-3/TRBV12-4	TRBD1	many	TRBJ1-2	TGTGCCAGCAGTGCCGGACAGGAGTTCTACACCTTC	CASSAGQEFYTF
TRBV11-2	NA	NA	TRBJ2-3	TGTGCCAGCAGCTTAGGGGCGGGGCTCGGCACAGATACGCAGTATTTT	CASSLGAGLGTDTQYF
TRBV3-1	TRBD1	many	TRBJ2-5	TGTGCCAGCACCTCATACTCCGACAGGGATGAGACCCAGTACTTC	CASTSYSDRDETQYF
TRBV12-3/TRBV12-4	TRBD1	many	TRBJ1-4	TGTGCCAGCAGTCCGACAGGGGTTGAAAAACTGTTTTTT	CASSPTGVEKLFF
TRBV7-6	NA	many	TRBJ2-1	TGTGCCAGCAGCTTAGTCGGCCGGGGGGCCAGGCAATCTCGCAATGAGCAGTTCTTC	CASSLVGRGARQSRNEQFF
TRBV6-6	NA	few	TRBJ2-3	TGTGCCAGCAGTTTTACTAGACTAGGAGGGGGATTGGATACGCAGTATTTT	CASSFTRLGGGLDTQYF
TRBV12-3/TRBV12-4	TRBD1	few	TRBJ2-7	TGTGCCAGCAGTCGGGGGACAGGAGAATACGAGCAGTACTTC	CASSRGTGEYEQYF
TRBV12-3/TRBV12-4	NA	many	TRBJ2-1	TGTGCCAGCAGTTTATTTTCCGGGGGTGAGCAGTTCTTC	CASSLFSGGEQFF
TRBV20-1	NA	few	TRBJ1-6	TGCAGTGCTAGAGATGGGGGGGGTTTAGATAATTCACCCCTCCACTTT	CSARDGGGLDNSPLHF
TRBV29-1	NA	few	TRBJ2-5	TGCAGCGTTGAAAATCGTCAGAAGGAGACCCAGTACTTC	CSVENRQKETQYF
TRBV12-5	TRBD2	few	TRBJ2-5	TGTGCTAGTGGTCTCGGGACTAGCGGGGGGGCGTACCAGGAGACCCAGTACTTC	CASGLGTSGGAYQETQYF
TRBV20-1	TRBD1	few	TRBJ1-1	TGCAGTGCCCGCCGGGGGACAGCTAGAGAAGCTTTCTTT	CSARRGTAREAFF
TRBV5-1	NA	NA	TRBJ1-1	TGCGCCAGCAGCCCGAGCGGGTTCCCGAACACTGAAGCTTTCTTT	CASSPSGFPNTEAFF
TRBV19	NA	many	TRBJ1-2	TGTGCCAGTAAAGGCTCCCCCCTGGTGGAAACCTTC	CASKGSPLVETF
TRBV29-1	NA	many	TRBJ2-7	TGCAGCGTTGAAGATCCGGATAGGGGGATCCACGAGCAGTACTTC	CSVEDPDRGIHEQYF
TRBV2	TRBD1	few	TRBJ1-1	TGTGCCAGCAGTGAACTAACAGGGGACACTGAAGCTTTCTTT	CASSELTGDTEAFF
TRBV6-6	TRBD1	few	TRBJ1-6	TGTGCCAGCAGTTACCGGGACAGGGTGTCACCCCTCCACTTT	CASSYRDRVSPLHF
TRBV6-1	TRBD1	many	TRBJ2-7	TGTGCCAGCAGCCTGACCGGGACAGGGACCTACGAGCAGTACTTC	CASSLTGTGTYEQYF
TRBV5-1	NA	few	TRBJ2-5	TGCGCCAGCAGCTGGGGGGACTTGGTCACACAAGAGACCCAGTACTTC	CASSWGDLVTQETQYF
TRBV20-1	NA	few	TRBJ1-5	TGCAGTGCTTTACCCGGGGTCTTTAGCAATCAGCCCCAGCATTTT	CSALPGVFSNQPQHF
TRBV2	TRBD2	many	TRBJ2-1	TGTGCCAGCAGCTCTCGGACTAGCGGGGGGTTAAACAATGAGCAGTTCTTC	CASSSRTSGGLNNEQFF
TRBV3-1	NA	few	TRBJ2-2	TGTGCCAGCAGCCATAGTTCGGGACTTAGGAACACCGGGGAGCTGTTTTTT	CASSHSSGLRNTGELFF
TRBV7-8	NA	few	TRBJ2-5	TGTGCCAGCAGCCAGGCCGGAGCACCTTCTGTGACCCAGTACTTC	CASSQAGAPSVTQYF
TRBV6-1	TRBD2	many	TRBJ2-3	TGTGCCAGCAGTGAATGGCTAGCGGGGGGCGCAGATACGCAGTATTTT	CASSEWLAGGADTQYF
TRBV27	NA	many	TRBJ2-7	TGTGCCAGCAGCCCAGGGTCCCCGGCCGACGAGCAGTACTTC	CASSPGSPADEQYF
TRBV10-2	TRBD2	many	TRBJ2-3	TGCGCCGTCTCAACCGGGACTAGCGGTCGGACAGATACGCAGTATTTT	CAVSTGTSGRTDTQYF
TRBV4-1	NA	few	TRBJ2-5	TGCGCCAGCAGCCTTCAGGGGGGGACCAGTCCAGAGACCCAGTACTTC	CASSLQGGTSPETQYF
TRBV3-1	NA	few	TRBJ2-3	TGTGCCAGCAGCCAAGCCGGAGCAGCAAGGAATACGCAGTATTTT	CASSQAGAARNTQYF
TRBV30	NA	NA	TRBJ2-7	TGTGCCTGGGAGCTAAGGGGGTACTACGAGCAGTACTTC	CAWELRGYYEQYF
TRBV3-1	NA	NA	TRBJ2-1	TGTGCCAGCAGCCAAGGGTCCCAGTCCGGGCAGTTCTTC	CASSQGSQSGQFF
TRBV5-1	NA	NA	TRBJ1-1	TGCGCCAGCAGCTCGGGGCCCGCGAACACTGAAGCTTTCTTT	CASSSGPANTEAFF
TRBV4-2	NA	few	TRBJ2-3	TGTGCCAGCAGCCAAGAGACTACGGGCACAGATACGCAGTATTTT	CASSQETTGTDTQYF
TRBV12-3/TRBV12-4	NA	NA	TRBJ2-7	TGTGCCAGCAGTTCCCCCCCTCAGGTTGAACAGCAGTACTTC	CASSSPPQVEQQYF
TRBV3-1	NA	few	TRBJ2-1	TGTGCCAGCAGCCAAGAACAACCGGGCTACAATGAGCAGTTCTTC	CASSQEQPGYNEQFF
TRBV30	NA	many	TRBJ2-4	TGTGCCAAATCAACTGGGGCCAAAAACATTCAGTACTTC	CAKSTGAKNIQYF
TRBV6-5	TRBD1	few	TRBJ1-6	TGTGCCAGCAAGCAGGAGGGGACAGGGGATAATTCACCCCTCCACTTT	CASKQEGTGDNSPLHF
TRBV20-1	TRBD1	NA	TRBJ2-7	TGCAGTGCTGCCCAGGGGGCGTACGAGCAGTACTTC	CSAAQGAYEQYF
TRBV13	NA	many	TRBJ1-2	TGTGCCAGCAGCTTAGAGGGGGGCTACACCTTC	CASSLEGGYTF